A selection of T cell receptor beta chains follows, all from one sample in a study of blood T cell repertoires in COVID-19. The method was immunoSEQ multiplex PCR; TCRdb's version includes in-frame clones alone and lacks a portion of them. The sample carries about 410,000 clones, roughly 90% recorded once. Sequenced sample: peripheral blood. These receptors all stem from a woman in her twenties or thirties with active or convalescent COVID-19. CDR3s include the opening cysteine and the closing phenylalanine or tryptophan. Each record gives: CDR3 DNA, CDR3 protein, clone size, J gene, D gene, V gene. D genes are given only for firm matches. Clone size appears in some rows only: once, few, many, or a class for an expanded clone.

cdr3_nt: TGTGCCAGCAGTTTATCGGGGGACAGGGAGTATGGCTACACCTTC; cdr3_aa: CASSLSGDREYGYTF; clone_size: NA; j_call: TRBJ1-2; d_call: TRBD1; v_call: TRBV27
cdr3_nt: TGTGCCAGCAGTATCAGCGGGACGAACTACAATGAGCAGTTCTTC; cdr3_aa: CASSISGTNYNEQFF; clone_size: NA; j_call: TRBJ2-1; d_call: TRBD2; v_call: TRBV27
cdr3_nt: TGTGCCAGCAGTGAAGGGGGGCGACAGGGTCCCCGCACAGATACGCAGTATTTT; cdr3_aa: CASSEGGRQGPRTDTQYF; clone_size: NA; j_call: TRBJ2-3; d_call: TRBD1; v_call: TRBV6-1
cdr3_nt: TGTGCCAGCAGCTACGGACTAGCGGGGGACCATTACTTC; cdr3_aa: CASSYGLAGDHYF; clone_size: NA; j_call: TRBJ2-5; d_call: TRBD2; v_call: TRBV5-4
cdr3_nt: TGTGCCAGCAGCTTAGGGGCAGGGCTTTTCACAGATACGCAGTATTTT; cdr3_aa: CASSLGAGLFTDTQYF; clone_size: NA; j_call: TRBJ2-3; d_call: NA; v_call: TRBV7-9
cdr3_nt: TGTGCCAGCAGCTTGGGACAGATAAATTCACCCCTCCACTTT; cdr3_aa: CASSLGQINSPLHF; clone_size: NA; j_call: TRBJ1-6; d_call: NA; v_call: TRBV5-6
cdr3_nt: TGTGCCAGCAGGACGGGACAGTTGACTGAAGCTTTCTTT; cdr3_aa: CASRTGQLTEAFF; clone_size: NA; j_call: TRBJ1-1; d_call: TRBD1; v_call: TRBV6-5
cdr3_nt: TGTGCCAGCGCCCGAGCGGGAGGGCAAGAGACCCAGTACTTC; cdr3_aa: CASARAGGQETQYF; clone_size: once; j_call: TRBJ2-5; d_call: TRBD2; v_call: TRBV5-4
cdr3_nt: TGTGCCAGCAGCACGAGGACAGGGTGGAACTATGGCTACACCTTC; cdr3_aa: CASSTRTGWNYGYTF; clone_size: NA; j_call: TRBJ1-2; d_call: TRBD1; v_call: TRBV2
cdr3_nt: TGTGCCAGCAGAGACTTATCTGGGGCCAACGTCCTGACTTTC; cdr3_aa: CASRDLSGANVLTF; clone_size: NA; j_call: TRBJ2-6; d_call: NA; v_call: TRBV11-2
cdr3_nt: TGCAGCGTTGATTTCCTAAGCGACCAGTACTTC; cdr3_aa: CSVDFLSDQYF; clone_size: NA; j_call: TRBJ2-5; d_call: NA; v_call: TRBV29-1
cdr3_nt: TGTGCCAGCAGCATGGACAGTCTCGGGAATGAGCAGTTCTTC; cdr3_aa: CASSMDSLGNEQFF; clone_size: NA; j_call: TRBJ2-1; d_call: NA; v_call: TRBV6-5
cdr3_nt: TGCGCCAGCAGCCACCGACTAGCGGGAGGGCCTCCCTACGAGCAGTACTTC; cdr3_aa: CASSHRLAGGPPYEQYF; clone_size: NA; j_call: TRBJ2-7; d_call: TRBD2; v_call: TRBV4-1
cdr3_nt: TGTGCCAGTAGCCCCTCCGACAGCTCCTATAATTCACCCCTCCACTTT; cdr3_aa: CASSPSDSSYNSPLHF; clone_size: NA; j_call: TRBJ1-6; d_call: NA; v_call: TRBV19
cdr3_nt: TGCAGTGCTCGAACTAGCGATGAGCAGTTCTTC; cdr3_aa: CSARTSDEQFF; clone_size: NA; j_call: TRBJ2-1; d_call: TRBD2; v_call: TRBV20-1
cdr3_nt: TGTGCCAGCAGTACCTCCGGGACAGGGGTTACTGAAGCTTTCTTT; cdr3_aa: CASSTSGTGVTEAFF; clone_size: NA; j_call: TRBJ1-1; d_call: TRBD1; v_call: TRBV6-5
cdr3_nt: TGCGCCAGCAGCTCGAATGCAGAGAACACTGAAGCTTTCTTT; cdr3_aa: CASSSNAENTEAFF; clone_size: once; j_call: TRBJ1-1; d_call: NA; v_call: TRBV5-1
cdr3_nt: TGTGCCAGCAGTGACCTGACAGGGGGTGGCTACACCTTC; cdr3_aa: CASSDLTGGGYTF; clone_size: NA; j_call: TRBJ1-2; d_call: TRBD1; v_call: TRBV2
cdr3_nt: TGTGCCTGGGGTCCCGGTCAGCCCCAGCATTTT; cdr3_aa: CAWGPGQPQHF; clone_size: NA; j_call: TRBJ1-5; d_call: NA; v_call: TRBV30
cdr3_nt: TGTGCCACCAAACCCCGACCCGGGACTAGCGGGAAGGATACGCAGTATTTT; cdr3_aa: CATKPRPGTSGKDTQYF; clone_size: NA; j_call: TRBJ2-3; d_call: TRBD2; v_call: TRBV19
cdr3_nt: TGTGCCAGCAGCTTAAGCCCCGGAACAGCTTACGAGCAGTACTTC; cdr3_aa: CASSLSPGTAYEQYF; clone_size: NA; j_call: TRBJ2-7; d_call: NA; v_call: TRBV7-8
cdr3_nt: TGTGCCAGTAGAACCCCCGGGGGGGCTACTGAAGCTTTCTTT; cdr3_aa: CASRTPGGATEAFF; clone_size: NA; j_call: TRBJ1-1; d_call: NA; v_call: TRBV19
cdr3_nt: TGCGCCAGCAGCCGACAGGGGGGCAACACTGAAGCTTTCTTT; cdr3_aa: CASSRQGGNTEAFF; clone_size: NA; j_call: TRBJ1-1; d_call: TRBD1; v_call: TRBV5-1
cdr3_nt: TGTGCCAGCAGCCAAGATGACGTCGGGCAGGGTGACACTGAAGCTTTCTTT; cdr3_aa: CASSQDDVGQGDTEAFF; clone_size: NA; j_call: TRBJ1-1; d_call: NA; v_call: TRBV3-1/TRBV3-2
cdr3_nt: TGTGCCAGCAGCGACGGGAGGAGGGGGGCTAACATTAACTATGGCTACACCTTC; cdr3_aa: CASSDGRRGANINYGYTF; clone_size: NA; j_call: TRBJ1-2; d_call: NA; v_call: TRBV9
cdr3_nt: TGTGCCAGCAGCTTAGCCTCAGAGAACACTGAAGCTTTCTTT; cdr3_aa: CASSLASENTEAFF; clone_size: NA; j_call: TRBJ1-1; d_call: NA; v_call: TRBV7-9
cdr3_nt: TGTGCCAGCAGCTTACCGGGACAGGGGTTGTCAGATACGCAGTATTTT; cdr3_aa: CASSLPGQGLSDTQYF; clone_size: NA; j_call: TRBJ2-3; d_call: TRBD1; v_call: TRBV3-1/TRBV3-2
cdr3_nt: TGTGCCAGCAGCCCAGGAGGAAACACCATATATTTT; cdr3_aa: CASSPGGNTIYF; clone_size: once; j_call: TRBJ1-3; d_call: NA; v_call: TRBV14
cdr3_nt: TGTGCCATCAGTGAGTCTACCGGACAGTCAGGAACCCAGTACTTC; cdr3_aa: CAISESTGQSGTQYF; clone_size: NA; j_call: TRBJ2-5; d_call: NA; v_call: TRBV10-3
cdr3_nt: TGTGCCAGCAGCGCGGAGGAGATGGGTTACAATGAGCAGTTCTTC; cdr3_aa: CASSAEEMGYNEQFF; clone_size: NA; j_call: TRBJ2-1; d_call: NA; v_call: TRBV6-5
cdr3_nt: TGTGCCAGCAGTGAAAATCTGGGAAACACCATATATTTT; cdr3_aa: CASSENLGNTIYF; clone_size: NA; j_call: TRBJ1-3; d_call: NA; v_call: TRBV2
cdr3_nt: TGTGCCAGCAGTTTACTGCCTAGCGGGGTGGGCGATACGCAGTATTTT; cdr3_aa: CASSLLPSGVGDTQYF; clone_size: NA; j_call: TRBJ2-3; d_call: TRBD2; v_call: TRBV28
cdr3_nt: TGTGCCAGCAGCTCGAGGGGGGGGCTCAATCAGCCCCAGCATTTT; cdr3_aa: CASSSRGGLNQPQHF; clone_size: NA; j_call: TRBJ1-5; d_call: NA; v_call: TRBV5-8
cdr3_nt: TGTGCCTGGAGTAAGAGTGGGAGCACTGAAGCTTTCTTT; cdr3_aa: CAWSKSGSTEAFF; clone_size: NA; j_call: TRBJ1-1; d_call: NA; v_call: TRBV30
cdr3_nt: TGTGCCAGCAGTAGACAGGTAGAGGAAAAACTGTTTTTT; cdr3_aa: CASSRQVEEKLFF; clone_size: NA; j_call: TRBJ1-4; d_call: NA; v_call: TRBV6-5